These T cell receptor beta chains were read from a single sample in a study of blood T cell repertoires in COVID-19. Some clones are missing from TCRdb's copy, which holds only in-frame ones; the method was immunoSEQ multiplex PCR. Of about 190,000 clones listed, 88% are singletons. The specimen was peripheral blood. Receptor source: a woman aged 40 to 49 who had recovered from COVID-19. Both conserved end residues are part of each CDR3. The order of the fields is V gene, J gene, CDR3 protein.

>TRBV5-1|TRBJ1-4
CASSLAGTAQEKLFF
>TRBV11-2|TRBJ2-5
CASSRMGRKETQYF
>TRBV7-9|TRBJ2-7
CASSLGLTVEQYF
>TRBV27|TRBJ2-7
CASSLYRDRGYEQYF
>TRBV11-2|TRBJ1-2
CASSPDRSYGYTF
>TRBV6-5|TRBJ1-2
CASSGPGQGVYGYTF
>TRBV7-9|TRBJ2-7
CASSLALASGALEQYF
>TRBV19|TRBJ2-5
CASSTGQGRKTQYF
>TRBV29-1|TRBJ2-3
CSTREGASTDTQYF
>TRBV28|TRBJ2-7
CASKTGTGEQYF
>TRBV2|TRBJ1-5
CASSVGVPPQHF